The T cell receptor beta chain under discussion was sequenced for a study of cytomegalovirus exposure and HLA in healthy donors. Of note for this clone: The junction and the germline gene differ at one end; a read error may be behind it.

The germline CDR1 and CDR2 sequences are SSHAT and FNYEAQ (reference sequence). The CDR3 covers 14 residues. Both 60 Vbeta primers and 13 Jbeta primers went into the PCR. Profiled with immunoSEQ multiplex PCR; TCRdb holds only in-frame clones, not every one. The sample shows approximately 100,000 clones, around 85% of them seen only once. V usage is TRBV7-7 and J usage is TRBJ2-5; 7 bases are a match to TRBD1. The clonotype comes from a man between 35 and 55 years old in good health and CMV-seropositive. The sequenced material came from PBMCs. CDR3 protein: CASSYRGLGETQYF. The CDR3 nucleotides read TGTGCTAGCAGCTACAGGGGCCTAGGGGAGACCCAGTACTTC.